A single sample is the source of the 11 T cell receptor beta chains below, sequenced in a study of cytomegalovirus exposure and HLA in healthy donors. Primers included in the PCR were 60 Vbeta and 13 Jbeta primers. Produced via immunoSEQ multiplex PCR; TCRdb's table is partial and in-frame only. The sample lists about 190,000 clones; about 77% were seen once. Source material: PBMCs. Source of these receptors: a man under 40 in good health and CMV-seropositive.

V gene TRBV10-3 combines with J gene TRBJ2-1; 10 bases are a match to TRBD2. J was trimmed by 4 bases and V by 3 bases; bases with no gene match: 0. CDR3 length equals 14 residues. CDR1 is ENHRY, CDR2 SYGVKD, per germline. Written as DNA, the CDR3 is TGTGCCATCAGTGAACTAGCGGGGTACAATGAGCAGTTCTTC. Protein sequence: CAISELAGYNEQFF.

The chain recombines TRBV6-5 with TRBJ1-2; D is unclear. V gave up 4 bases and J gave up 2 bases, with 11 bases separating them. CDR3 length equals 14 residues. CDR1 MNHEY and CDR2 SVGAGI come from the germline V gene. In DNA form, the CDR3 reads TGTGCCAGCAGTTTGGGCGCCGAGAACTATGGCTACACCTTC. Translation: CASSLGAENYGYTF.

The V gene is TRBV11-2, the J gene TRBJ1-5; D is ambiguous. CDR1 SGHAT and CDR2 FQNNGV come from the germline V gene. This CDR3 comprises 17 residues. Trimming took 7 bases from V and 1 from J, leaving 20 bases between them. The CDR3 loop reads CASTPPTVGVSNQPQHF. The CDR3, as DNA: TGTGCCAGCACCCCACCCACGGTCGGGGTGAGCAATCAGCCCCAGCATTTT.

The sample holds one count of this clone. This chain connects TRBV5-1 to TRBJ2-7; 8 bases agree with TRBD2. CDR3 length: 16 amino acids. Losses at the gene ends were 4 bases for V and 0 bases for J; bases not matched to a gene: 9. Per germline, CDR1 SGHRS and CDR2 YFSETQ. The CDR3 nucleotides read TGCGCCAGCAGCCCGGCTGGACTAGCCGACTCCTACGAGCAGTACTTC. Protein product: CASSPAGLADSYEQYF.

The J gene is TRBJ2-1, the V gene TRBV5-1; 9 nucleotides agree with TRBD2. Germline CDR1 and CDR2: SGHRS and YFSETQ. CDR3 length: 15 amino acids. V shed 4 bases and J 5 bases; nucleotides not matched to a gene: 7. CDR3 loop: CASSGGRGGHNEQFF. CDR3 DNA sequence: TGCGCCAGCAGCGGCGGGCGGGGGGGCCACAATGAGCAGTTCTTC.

J is TRBJ1-5 and V is TRBV18, with 9 nucleotides matching TRBD1. Germline CDR1 reads KGHSH; CDR2 reads LQKENI. V shed 3 bases and J 0 bases; nucleotides not matched to a gene: 0. The CDR3 consists of 15 residues. CDR3: CASSPGQGSNQPQHF. DNA for the CDR3: TGTGCCAGCTCACCGGGACAGGGTAGCAATCAGCCCCAGCATTTT.

The chain carries TRBV7-9 and TRBJ2-1; a possible D gene is TRBD2 (6 bases). This CDR3 contains 13 residues. Trimming took off 3 bases at V and 9 bases at J, with 12 bases between the two ends. Germline CDR1 and CDR2: SEHNR and FQNEAQ (reference sequence). CDR3 loop: CASSLGLGGEQFF. CDR3 sequence (DNA): TGTGCCAGCAGCTTGGGGCTGGGGGGTGAGCAGTTCTTC.

The chain couples TRBV13 to TRBJ2-1; 9 bases map to TRBD2. CDR1 PRHDT and CDR2 FYEKMQ come from the germline V gene (reference sequence). V shed 3 bases and J 5 bases; nucleotides not matched to a gene: 8. CDR3 length: 16 residues. CDR3 DNA sequence: TGTGCCAGCAGCTTTCCCTCGACTAGCGGAGACAATGAGCAGTTCTTC. Encoded protein: CASSFPSTSGDNEQFF.

CDR3 DNA sequence: TGTGCCAGCAGCGTGGCGGGTTCGGGGGTTGGTGGCTACACCTTC. Translated: CASSVAGSGVGGYTF. The gene calls are TRBV9 and TRBJ1-2; a possible D gene is TRBD1 (5 bases). This CDR3 region has 15 residues. Trimming removed 2 bases from V and 7 bases from J, with 18 bases in between. Germline V CDR1 and CDR2: SGDLS, YYNGEE.

V gene TRBV6-6 combines with J gene TRBJ2-7; no reliable D call. This CDR3 region has 14 residues. V lost 5 bases, J lost 0 bases, and 11 bases lay in between. Germline CDR1 and CDR2: MNHNY and SVGAGI (reference sequence). The CDR3 spells CASSPRVHSYEQYF. CDR3 coding DNA: TGTGCCAGCAGTCCACGAGTTCACTCCTACGAGCAGTACTTC.

This clone showed up many times. V is TRBV4-3 and J is TRBJ2-7, with 7 nucleotides matching TRBD1. Germline assignment: CDR1 LGHNA and CDR2 YSLEER. V gave up 1 base and J gave up 4 bases; unmatched junction bases: 4. The CDR3 spans 14 residues. The CDR3 here is CASSQAQGDYEQYF. As DNA, the CDR3 is TGCGCCAGCAGCCAAGCGCAGGGGGATTACGAGCAGTACTTC.